The present TCR beta chain was sequenced within a study of T cell changes during pregnancy in multiple sclerosis. Clones were sequenced by immunoSEQ multiplex PCR, and TCRdb holds only the in-frame ones, with some missing. In the table there are some 52,000 clones, roughly 92% of which are singletons. This CDR3 has 11 amino acids. Germline CDR1 is SQVTM and CDR2 is ANQGSEA. This rearrangement joins TRBV29-1 to TRBJ2-5; the D is unclear. The J call may not be correct, given that the DNA end is closer to TRBJ2-7. This material consisted of CD4+ T cells from peripheral blood mononuclear cells, taken in the third trimester of pregnancy. The origin of this receptor is a female donor with multiple sclerosis, enrolled in a pregnancy study. For the CDR3, the DNA is TGCAGCGTTGAAGACAGGAACGAGCAGTACTTC. Residues: CSVEDRNEQYF.